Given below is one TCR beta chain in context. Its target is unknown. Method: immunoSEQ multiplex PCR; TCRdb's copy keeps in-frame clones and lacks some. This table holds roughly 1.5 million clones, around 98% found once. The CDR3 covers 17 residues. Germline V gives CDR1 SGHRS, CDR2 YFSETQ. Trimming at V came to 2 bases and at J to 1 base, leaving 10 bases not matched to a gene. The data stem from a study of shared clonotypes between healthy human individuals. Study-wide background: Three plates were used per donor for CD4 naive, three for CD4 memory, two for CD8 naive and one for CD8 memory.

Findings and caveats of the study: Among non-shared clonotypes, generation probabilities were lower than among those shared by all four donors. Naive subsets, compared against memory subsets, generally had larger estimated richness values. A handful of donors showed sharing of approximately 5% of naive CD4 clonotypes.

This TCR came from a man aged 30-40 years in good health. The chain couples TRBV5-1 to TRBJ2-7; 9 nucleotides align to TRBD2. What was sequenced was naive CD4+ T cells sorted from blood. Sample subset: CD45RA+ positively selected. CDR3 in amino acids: CASSLALAGANSYEQYF. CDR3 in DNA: TGCGCCAGCAGCTTAGCCTTAGCGGGAGCAAATTCCTACGAGCAGTACTTC.